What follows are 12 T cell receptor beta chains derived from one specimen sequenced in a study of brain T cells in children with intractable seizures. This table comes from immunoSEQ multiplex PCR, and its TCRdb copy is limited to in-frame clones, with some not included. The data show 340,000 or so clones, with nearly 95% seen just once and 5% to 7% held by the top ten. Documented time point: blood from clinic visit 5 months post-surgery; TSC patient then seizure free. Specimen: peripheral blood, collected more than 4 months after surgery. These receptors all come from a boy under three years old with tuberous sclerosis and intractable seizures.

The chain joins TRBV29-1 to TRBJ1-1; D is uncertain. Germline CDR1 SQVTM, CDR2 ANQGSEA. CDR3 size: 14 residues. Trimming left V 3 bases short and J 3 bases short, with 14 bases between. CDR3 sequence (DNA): TGCAGCGTTGATACCAAAACCGGGTACACTGAAGCTTTCTTT. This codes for CSVDTKTGYTEAFF.

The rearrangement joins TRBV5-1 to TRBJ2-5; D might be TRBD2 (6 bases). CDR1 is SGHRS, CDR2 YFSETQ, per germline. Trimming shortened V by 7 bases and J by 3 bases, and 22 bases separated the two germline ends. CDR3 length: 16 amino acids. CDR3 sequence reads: CASLHGFSGEKETQYF. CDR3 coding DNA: TGCGCCAGCTTACATGGCTTCTCGGGGGAAAAAGAGACCCAGTACTTC.

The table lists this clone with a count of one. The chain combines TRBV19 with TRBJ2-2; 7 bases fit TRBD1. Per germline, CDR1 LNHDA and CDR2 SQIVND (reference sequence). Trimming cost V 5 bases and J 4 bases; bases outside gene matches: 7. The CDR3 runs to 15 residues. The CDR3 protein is CASSWGRGSTGELFF. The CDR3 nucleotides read TGTGCCAGTAGTTGGGGCAGGGGGTCCACCGGGGAGCTGTTTTTT.

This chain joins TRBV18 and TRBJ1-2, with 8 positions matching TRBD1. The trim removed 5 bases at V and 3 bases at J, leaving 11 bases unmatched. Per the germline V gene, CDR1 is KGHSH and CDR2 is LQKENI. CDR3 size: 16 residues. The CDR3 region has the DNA TGTGCCAGCTCAGCCCTAACAGGGGGTTACTACTATGGCTACACCTTC. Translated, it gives CASSALTGGYYYGYTF. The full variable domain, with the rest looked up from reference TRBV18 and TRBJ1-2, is NAGVMQNPRHLVRRRGQEARLRCSPMKGHSHVYWYRQLPEEGLKFMVYLQKENIIDESGMPKERFSAEFPKEGPSILRIQQVVRGDSAAYFCASSALTGGYYYGYTFGSGTRLTVV.

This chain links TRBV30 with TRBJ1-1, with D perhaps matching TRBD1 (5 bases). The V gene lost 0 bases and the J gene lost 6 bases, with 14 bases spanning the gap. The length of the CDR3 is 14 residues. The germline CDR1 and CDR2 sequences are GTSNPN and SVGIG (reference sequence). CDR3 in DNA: TGTGCCTGGAGTGTACTGACTGGGGACCCTGAAGCTTTCTTT. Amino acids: CAWSVLTGDPEAFF.

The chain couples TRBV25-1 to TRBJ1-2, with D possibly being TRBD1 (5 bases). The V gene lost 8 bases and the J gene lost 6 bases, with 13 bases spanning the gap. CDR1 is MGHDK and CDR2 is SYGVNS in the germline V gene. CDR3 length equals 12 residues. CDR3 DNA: TGTGCCAGCGGATCAGCAGGGAATGGCTACACCTTC. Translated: CASGSAGNGYTF.

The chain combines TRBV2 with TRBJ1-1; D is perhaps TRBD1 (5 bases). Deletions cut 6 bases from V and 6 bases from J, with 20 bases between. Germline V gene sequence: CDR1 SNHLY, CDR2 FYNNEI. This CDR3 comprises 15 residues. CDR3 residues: CASRQGFREGAEAFF. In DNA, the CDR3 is TGTGCCAGCAGGCAAGGCTTCAGGGAGGGAGCTGAAGCTTTCTTT.

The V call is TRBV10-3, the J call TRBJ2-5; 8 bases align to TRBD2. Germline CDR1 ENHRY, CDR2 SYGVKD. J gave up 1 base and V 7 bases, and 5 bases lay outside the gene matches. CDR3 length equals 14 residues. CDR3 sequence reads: CAIKPAGVQETQYF. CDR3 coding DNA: TGTGCCATCAAGCCAGCGGGGGTCCAAGAGACCCAGTACTTC.

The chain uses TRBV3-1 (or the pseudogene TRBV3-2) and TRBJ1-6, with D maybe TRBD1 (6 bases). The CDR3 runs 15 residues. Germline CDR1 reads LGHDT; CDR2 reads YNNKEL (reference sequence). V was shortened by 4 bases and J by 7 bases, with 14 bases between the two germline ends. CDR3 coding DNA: TGTGCCAGCAGCCCTGGGGTCAGGGGCAATTCACCCCTCCACTTT. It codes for CASSPGVRGNSPLHF.

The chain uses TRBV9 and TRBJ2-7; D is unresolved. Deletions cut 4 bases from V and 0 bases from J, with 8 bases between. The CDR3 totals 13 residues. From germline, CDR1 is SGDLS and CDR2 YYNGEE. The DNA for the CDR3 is TGTGCCAGCAGCTCTCAGGACTCCTACGAGCAGTACTTC. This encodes CASSSQDSYEQYF.

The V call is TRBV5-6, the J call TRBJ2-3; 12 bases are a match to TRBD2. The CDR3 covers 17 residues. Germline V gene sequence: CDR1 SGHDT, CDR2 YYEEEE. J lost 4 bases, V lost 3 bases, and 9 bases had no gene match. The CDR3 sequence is CASSWGLAGGPADTQYF. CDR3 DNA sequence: TGTGCCAGCAGCTGGGGCCTAGCGGGAGGGCCGGCAGATACGCAGTATTTT.

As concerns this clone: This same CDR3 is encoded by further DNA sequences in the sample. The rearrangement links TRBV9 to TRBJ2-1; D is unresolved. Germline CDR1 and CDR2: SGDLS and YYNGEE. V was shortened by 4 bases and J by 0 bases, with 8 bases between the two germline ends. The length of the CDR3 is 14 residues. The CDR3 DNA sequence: TGTGCCAGCAGCCCTGACGGCTCCTACAATGAGCAGTTCTTC. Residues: CASSPDGSYNEQFF.